The 23 T cell receptor beta chains listed next were all sequenced from one sample in a study of T cell changes during pregnancy in multiple sclerosis (dated by TCRdb to the late 2010s). Library generation was performed with the immunoSEQ multiplex PCR assay. This immuneACCESS table, as held by TCRdb, lists in-frame sequences with V and J called but not all clones. Of the missing ones, under half trace to an unresolved V gene in checked studies; the others have no known cause. The sample table contains some 40,000 clones; only one count was recorded for roughly 90% of them. The leading ten clones occupy 4.1% of the sample. Sequenced material: CD8+ T cells from peripheral blood mononuclear cells, taken in the first trimester of pregnancy. All receptors come from a female donor with multiple sclerosis, enrolled in a pregnancy study.

This clone was recorded only once. The chain carries TRBV5-5 and TRBJ1-6; D ambiguous. V was trimmed by 0 bases and J by 7 bases, leaving 8 bases between them. The CDR3 totals 14 residues. Germline CDR1 SGHKS, CDR2 YYEKEE (reference sequence). This CDR3 reads CASSLATQNSPLHF. CDR3 in DNA: TGTGCCAGCAGCTTGGCAACCCAGAATTCACCCCTCCACTTT. Complete variable domain (other parts from reference TRBV5-5 and TRBJ1-6): DAGVTQSPTHLIKTRGQQVTLRCSPISGHKSVSWYQQVLGQGPQFIFQYYEKEERGRGNFPDRFSARQFPNYSSELNVNALLLGDSALYLCASSLATQNSPLHFGNGTRLTVT.

V usage is TRBV9 and J usage is TRBJ2-3; unclear D gene. Per the germline V gene, CDR1 is SGDLS and CDR2 is YYNGEE. This CDR3 has 12 amino acids. Trimming took 4 bases from V and 6 from J, leaving 9 bases between them. CDR3 bases: TGTGCCAGCAGCTCCCCCGGGGATACGCAGTATTTT. Translating it yields CASSSPGDTQYF. The entire variable domain, with the rest obtained from reference TRBV9 and TRBJ2-3, is as follows: DSGVTQTPKHLITATGQRVTLRCSPRSGDLSVYWYQQSLDQGLQFLIQYYNGEERAKGNILERFSAQQFPDLHSELNLSSLELGDSALYFCASSSPGDTQYFGPGTRLTVL.

CDR3 protein: CASASTAGGLQGEQFF. The CDR3 region has the DNA TGTGCCAGCGCGTCCACAGCGGGGGGGCTTCAGGGGGAGCAGTTCTTC. The chain uses TRBV11-2 and TRBJ2-1; TRBD2 agrees at 10 bases. From germline, CDR1 is SGHAT and CDR2 FQNNGV. J lost 10 bases, V lost 8 bases, and 17 bases had no gene match. The CDR3 runs to 16 residues.

This chain joins TRBV7-3 and TRBJ2-1; the D is unclear. The germline CDR1 and CDR2 sequences are SGHTA and FQGTGA. The CDR3 spans 15 residues. Trimming removed 2 bases from V and 0 bases from J, with 8 bases in between. The CDR3 DNA is TGTGCCAGCAGCTTAGAGGTGAGCTCCTACAATGAGCAGTTCTTC. Protein sequence: CASSLEVSSYNEQFF.

The V gene is TRBV4-1, the J gene TRBJ2-1; 12 bases are shared with TRBD2. The CDR3 extends over 18 amino acids. The J segment lost 6 bases and the V segment lost 2 bases, leaving 11 bases of the junction unmatched. Germline V gene lookup returns CDR1 MGHRA and CDR2 YSYEKL. CDR3 sequence: CASSQLAGGATSGNEQFF. In DNA form, the CDR3 reads TGCGCCAGCAGCCAACTAGCGGGGGGGGCCACGTCGGGCAATGAGCAGTTCTTC.

V gene TRBV11-2 combines with J gene TRBJ2-2; 7 nucleotides align to TRBD2. CDR3 length: 15 amino acids. V lost 5 bases to trimming and J lost 8 bases; unmatched junction nucleotides: 11. Germline V gene sequence: CDR1 SGHAT, CDR2 FQNNGV. In DNA, the CDR3 is TGTGCCAGCAGCCCCCCCTTCAGCGGGGCGGGGGAGCTGTTTTTT. Protein: CASSPPFSGAGELFF.

This clone has just a few counts. The chain carries TRBV7-2 and TRBJ1-2; a possible D gene is TRBD1 (6 bases). CDR1 is SGHTA and CDR2 is FQGNSA in the germline V gene. Deletions cut 1 base from V and 7 bases from J, with 10 bases between. This CDR3 is 13 amino acids long. In nucleotides, the CDR3 is TGTGCCAGCAGCTTAGGGACAGTCTCTGGCTACACCTTC. Translating it yields CASSLGTVSGYTF.

The rearrangement joins TRBV5-1 to TRBJ1-1; D is possibly TRBD1 (6 bases). Germline loops: CDR1 SGHRS, CDR2 YFSETQ. Trimming stripped 4 bases from V and 0 bases from J, with 10 bases between. CDR3 length: 14 residues. The CDR3 here is CASSPGQMNTEAFF. In nucleotides, the CDR3 is TGCGCCAGCAGCCCAGGACAGATGAACACTGAAGCTTTCTTT.

J is TRBJ1-5 and V is TRBV25-1; D not resolved. The CDR3 is 14 amino acids. Germline V gene sequence: CDR1 MGHDK, CDR2 SYGVNS. Trimming stripped 3 bases from V and 6 bases from J, with 12 bases between. The CDR3 DNA follows: TGTGCCAGCAGTGATCCCGGAGGGTCTCAGCCCCAGCATTTT. It codes for CASSDPGGSQPQHF.

This rearrangement joins TRBV5-6 to TRBJ2-4, with D unresolved. Germline V gives CDR1 SGHDT, CDR2 YYEEEE. V was pared by 6 bases and J by 6 bases, with 16 bases between. The CDR3 totals 14 residues. The CDR3 sequence is CASNGQSERNIQYF. The CDR3 DNA sequence: TGTGCCAGCAACGGCCAGAGCGAGAGAAACATTCAGTACTTC.

This clone was recorded a few times. The J gene is TRBJ1-2, the V gene TRBV7-9; tentative D call: TRBD1 (5 bases). Germline V lookup: CDR1 SEHNR, CDR2 FQNEAQ (reference sequence). Trimming took off 1 base at V and 7 bases at J, with 13 bases between the two ends. This CDR3 contains 14 residues. The CDR3 reads CASSLVGRAGGYTF. In DNA form, the CDR3 reads TGTGCCAGCAGCTTAGTGGGCAGGGCTGGTGGCTACACCTTC.

The chain couples TRBV7-8 to TRBJ2-3, with D perhaps matching TRBD2 (5 bases). The germline V and J ends were trimmed by 1 base and 2 bases, with 16 bases remaining between them. CDR1 and CDR2 from the germline V gene are SGHVS and FQNEAQ. The length of the CDR3 is 17 residues. This CDR3 reads CASSLVPGSTYTDTQYF. The CDR3 coding sequence is TGTGCCAGCAGCTTAGTCCCGGGGTCAACTTACACAGATACGCAGTATTTT.

This chain uses TRBV9 with TRBJ2-1, with D tentatively TRBD2 (6 bases). With 4 bases removed from V and 6 bases from J, the gap between germline ends came to 14 bases. From germline, CDR1 is SGDLS and CDR2 YYNGEE. The CDR3 runs to 14 residues. The chain's CDR3 is CASSPGLWGNEQFF. In DNA, the CDR3 is TGTGCCAGCAGCCCTGGACTATGGGGCAATGAGCAGTTCTTC.

This chain connects TRBV5-4 to TRBJ2-7, with 7 nucleotides matching TRBD1. This CDR3 spans 16 amino acids. The germline V gene encodes CDR1 SGHNT and CDR2 YYREEE (reference sequence). V lost 3 bases to trimming and J lost 1 base; unmatched junction nucleotides: 10. CDR3 amino acids: CASSSLQGSLSYEQYF. The CDR3 nucleotides are TGTGCCAGCAGCTCGTTACAGGGGTCACTATCCTACGAGCAGTACTTC.

V and J are TRBV15 and TRBJ1-2; D gene unclear. Germline loops: CDR1 LNHNV, CDR2 YYDKDF (reference sequence). This CDR3 contains 14 residues. Between the trimmed V and J ends, which lost 1 base and 1 base, there was a span of 7 bases. The CDR3 here is CATSRGADNYGYTF. In DNA form, the CDR3 reads TGTGCCACCAGCAGAGGGGCAGATAACTATGGCTACACCTTC.

The chain joins TRBV9 to TRBJ1-3, with 8 bases matching TRBD1. This CDR3 is built from 18 residues. Germline V lookup: CDR1 SGDLS, CDR2 YYNGEE. V shed 3 bases, J shed 2 bases, and the junction held 13 bases outside the gene matches. CDR3 residues: CASSGLGVTGGPGNTIYF. The CDR3 DNA reads TGTGCCAGCAGCGGTTTGGGGGTAACAGGGGGACCTGGAAACACCATATATTTT.

The chain joins TRBV4-2 to TRBJ1-3; D is perhaps TRBD1 (6 bases). The germline V and J ends were trimmed by 0 bases and 0 bases, with 9 bases remaining between them. The CDR3 covers 16 residues. Germline V gives CDR1 LGHNA, CDR2 YNFKEQ. The DNA for the CDR3 is TGTGCCAGCAGCCAAGACGGACAGAGCTCTGGAAACACCATATATTTT. It yields the protein CASSQDGQSSGNTIYF.

The J gene is TRBJ2-3, the V gene TRBV7-8; the match to TRBD2 covers 9 bases. Germline values: CDR1 SGHVS, CDR2 FQNEAQ. This CDR3 is built from 15 residues. V was pared by 5 bases and J by 2 bases, with 5 bases of the junction left unmatched. As DNA, the CDR3 is TGTGCCAGCAGCAGGGTAGCGGGAGTCACAGATACGCAGTATTTT. This codes for CASSRVAGVTDTQYF.

This clone has a single count. This chain joins TRBV11-2 and TRBJ2-5; unclear D gene. Looked up from germline, CDR1 is SGHAT and CDR2 is FQNNGV. V lost 5 bases and J 5 bases, leaving 6 bases between the germline ends. The CDR3 is 11 residues long. The DNA of the CDR3 is TGTGCCAGCAGCCCCCGGGAGACCCAGTACTTC. Translated, it gives CASSPRETQYF.

The chain joins TRBV21-1 to TRBJ2-2; the DNA was not compared with TRBD1, the D call given in the table. TRBV21-1 is listed as a pseudogene. This CDR3 has 16 residues. DNA for the CDR3: TGTGCCAGCATCCTTACCGGGACAGCGTACACCGGGGAGCTGTTTTTT. Its translation is CASILTGTAYTGELFF.

This chain joins TRBV19 and TRBJ2-5; a possible D gene is TRBD2 (6 bases). The CDR3 runs to 14 residues. Trimming took off 8 bases at V and 2 bases at J, with 15 bases between the two ends. Per the germline V gene, CDR1 is LNHDA and CDR2 is SQIVND (reference sequence). The CDR3 region is CASRGVGWQETQYF. CDR3 coding DNA: TGTGCCAGTCGCGGGGTAGGGTGGCAAGAGACCCAGTACTTC.

V is TRBV27 and J is TRBJ1-4; D gene ambiguous. CDR3 length equals 15 residues. Germline CDR1 and CDR2: MNHEY and SMNVEV (reference sequence). V dropped 3 bases and J dropped 4 bases, with 12 bases sitting between them. The CDR3 loop is CASSLSSNYNEKLFF. The CDR3 coding sequence is TGTGCCAGCAGTTTGAGCTCCAACTATAATGAAAAACTGTTTTTT.

The V and J genes are TRBV19 and TRBJ2-7; TRBD2 is a possible D gene (6 bases). Germline V gene sequence: CDR1 LNHDA, CDR2 SQIVND (reference sequence). Trimming removed 5 bases from V and 3 bases from J, with 11 bases in between. CDR3 length: 13 residues. The CDR3 protein is CASSPGRNYEQYF. As DNA, the CDR3 is TGTGCCAGTAGTCCGGGGAGGAACTACGAGCAGTACTTC.